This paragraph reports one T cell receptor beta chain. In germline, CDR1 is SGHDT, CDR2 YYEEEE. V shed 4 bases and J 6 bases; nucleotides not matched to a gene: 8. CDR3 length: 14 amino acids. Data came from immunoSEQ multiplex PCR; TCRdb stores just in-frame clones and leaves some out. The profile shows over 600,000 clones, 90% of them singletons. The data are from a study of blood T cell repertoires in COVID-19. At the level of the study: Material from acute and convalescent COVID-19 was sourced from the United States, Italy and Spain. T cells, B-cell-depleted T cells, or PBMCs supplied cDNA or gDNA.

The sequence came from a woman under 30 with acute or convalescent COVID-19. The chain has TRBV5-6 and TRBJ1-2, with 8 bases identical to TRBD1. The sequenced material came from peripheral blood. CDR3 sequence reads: CASSRIRGRDGYTF. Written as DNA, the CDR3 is TGTGCCAGCAGCAGAATCAGGGGGCGAGATGGCTACACCTTC.